Listed below are T cell receptor beta chains from one sample, sequenced in a study of T cell clonotyping in hematopoietic cell transplantation. Clones were sequenced by immunoSEQ multiplex PCR, and TCRdb holds only the in-frame ones, with some missing. The sample has about 36,000 clones; about 90% are singletons. Sequenced input: peripheral blood mononuclear cells. These receptors were collected from a middle-aged woman in good health. Some clones in this sample may be carry-over from other donors' samples. The CDR3 runs from the conserved cysteine through the conserved F or W. Each record gives: V gene, J gene, clone size, D gene, CDR3 DNA, CDR3 protein. The D gene is left open where the match is weak. Only part of the rows carry a size: once, few, many, or a class if the clone is expanded.

v_gene: TRBV7-2
j_gene: TRBJ2-7
abundance: .
d_gene: .
CDR3nt: TGTGCCAGCAGCTTGTCCCTCTCCTACGAGCAGTACTTC
CDR3aa: CASSLSLSYEQYF

v_gene: TRBV7-6
j_gene: TRBJ2-5
abundance: .
d_gene: .
CDR3nt: TGTGCCAGCAGCTTAATCAGTAGGGGAGAGACCCAGTACTTC
CDR3aa: CASSLISRGETQYF

v_gene: TRBV7-6
j_gene: TRBJ2-7
abundance: .
d_gene: .
CDR3nt: TGTGCCAGCAGCTTAGCATTCAGCTCCTACGAGCAGTACTTC
CDR3aa: CASSLAFSSYEQYF

v_gene: TRBV6-1
j_gene: TRBJ1-5
abundance: .
d_gene: .
CDR3nt: TGTGCCAGCAGTGAATCCCCGGCCCAGCATTTT
CDR3aa: CASSESPAQHF

v_gene: TRBV20-1
j_gene: TRBJ1-1
abundance: .
d_gene: .
CDR3nt: TGCAGTGCTAGTGGGCAGGGGAGAGCTTTCTTT
CDR3aa: CSASGQGRAFF

v_gene: TRBV19
j_gene: TRBJ1-5
abundance: .
d_gene: .
CDR3nt: TGTGCCAGTAGTTCTGAGGAATTCAATCAGCCCCAGCATTTT
CDR3aa: CASSSEEFNQPQHF

v_gene: TRBV7-9
j_gene: TRBJ1-3
abundance: .
d_gene: TRBD1
CDR3nt: TGTGCCAGCAGCTTAGCAGGGGGCGACGCGGGAAACACCATATATTTT
CDR3aa: CASSLAGGDAGNTIYF

v_gene: TRBV19
j_gene: TRBJ1-5
abundance: .
d_gene: TRBD1
CDR3nt: TGTGCCAGTAGTATAGCATGGACAGGTAATCAGCCCCAGCATTTT
CDR3aa: CASSIAWTGNQPQHF

v_gene: TRBV11-3
j_gene: TRBJ2-1
abundance: few
d_gene: TRBD2
CDR3nt: TGTGCCAGCAGCTCGGGACTAGCGCCCTTTAATGAGCAGTTCTTC
CDR3aa: CASSSGLAPFNEQFF

v_gene: TRBV15
j_gene: TRBJ1-2
abundance: .
d_gene: TRBD1
CDR3nt: TGTGCCACCAGCAGAACAGGGGGCGAATTTGGCTACACCTTC
CDR3aa: CATSRTGGEFGYTF

v_gene: TRBV27
j_gene: TRBJ2-1
abundance: .
d_gene: .
CDR3nt: TGTGCCAGCAGTTTATGGGGCCCCGAAGGCAATGAGCAGTTCTTC
CDR3aa: CASSLWGPEGNEQFF

v_gene: TRBV28
j_gene: TRBJ1-5
abundance: few
d_gene: .
CDR3nt: TGTGCCAGCAGTTTTGAGCGCAGGGTGAATCAGCCCCAGCATTTT
CDR3aa: CASSFERRVNQPQHF

v_gene: TRBV14
j_gene: TRBJ2-7
abundance: .
d_gene: TRBD2
CDR3nt: TGTGCCAGCAGCCATCTAGCGGGAGCGTGGTACGAGCAGTACTTC
CDR3aa: CASSHLAGAWYEQYF

v_gene: TRBV7-9
j_gene: TRBJ1-5
abundance: .
d_gene: .
CDR3nt: TGTGCCAGCAGCTTCTCGCTTTCAGGGTCCAATCAGCCCCAGCATTTT
CDR3aa: CASSFSLSGSNQPQHF

v_gene: TRBV5-1
j_gene: TRBJ2-5
abundance: .
d_gene: TRBD2
CDR3nt: TGCGCCAGCAGCTTGGTAAAGGGGATGGAACTAGCGGGAGCAGAGACCCAGTACTTC
CDR3aa: CASSLVKGMELAGAETQYF

v_gene: TRBV4-3
j_gene: TRBJ1-4
abundance: .
d_gene: .
CDR3nt: TGCGCCAGCAGCCAAGACAGGGCGCCTAATGAAAAACTGTTTTTT
CDR3aa: CASSQDRAPNEKLFF

v_gene: TRBV30
j_gene: TRBJ1-6
abundance: .
d_gene: .
CDR3nt: TGTGCCTGGATGGTGGGGGATTCACCCCTCCACTTT
CDR3aa: CAWMVGDSPLHF

v_gene: TRBV6-6
j_gene: TRBJ1-5
abundance: .
d_gene: TRBD1
CDR3nt: TGTGCCACGCACTTTGGACAGGGAGGTGATCAGCCCCAGCATTTT
CDR3aa: CATHFGQGGDQPQHF

v_gene: TRBV29-1
j_gene: TRBJ2-5
abundance: .
d_gene: .
CDR3nt: TGCAGCGTTTCGGGAGTGACGGAGACCCAGTACTTC
CDR3aa: CSVSGVTETQYF

v_gene: TRBV14
j_gene: TRBJ1-4
abundance: .
d_gene: .
CDR3nt: TGTGCCAGCAGCCTCGGACAGTGGATAAATGAAAAACTGTTTTTT
CDR3aa: CASSLGQWINEKLFF

v_gene: TRBV7-9
j_gene: TRBJ1-1
abundance: few
d_gene: .
CDR3nt: TGTGCCAGCAGCTACTCGAATTTGAACACTGAAGCTTTCTTT
CDR3aa: CASSYSNLNTEAFF

v_gene: TRBV19
j_gene: TRBJ1-4
abundance: .
d_gene: .
CDR3nt: TGTGCCAGTAGTATATTGAACAGGGAGAATGAAAAACTGTTTTTT
CDR3aa: CASSILNRENEKLFF

v_gene: TRBV19
j_gene: TRBJ1-4
abundance: once
d_gene: TRBD1
CDR3nt: TGTGCCAGTAGTCCGACAGGGGGCCTTGGTGAAAAACTGTTTTTT
CDR3aa: CASSPTGGLGEKLFF

v_gene: TRBV5-1
j_gene: TRBJ2-7
abundance: .
d_gene: TRBD1
CDR3nt: TGCGCCAGCAGCTCTGACACAGGGGTGTACGAGCAGTACTTC
CDR3aa: CASSSDTGVYEQYF

v_gene: TRBV7-2
j_gene: TRBJ2-7
abundance: .
d_gene: TRBD1
CDR3nt: TGTGCCAGCAGCCCCTGGGGACAGGCCCTGGCATACTTC
CDR3aa: CASSPWGQALAYF

v_gene: TRBV15
j_gene: TRBJ2-5
abundance: .
d_gene: TRBD1
CDR3nt: TGTGCCACCAGCACTGGACAGGGTGGAGAGACCCAGTACTTC
CDR3aa: CATSTGQGGETQYF

v_gene: TRBV11-1
j_gene: TRBJ1-3
abundance: once
d_gene: .
CDR3nt: TGTGCCAGCAGCCTAGCAGTCTCTGGAAACACCATATATTTT
CDR3aa: CASSLAVSGNTIYF

v_gene: TRBV13
j_gene: TRBJ1-1
abundance: once
d_gene: TRBD1
CDR3nt: TGTGCCAGCAGCTGGAGACAGGGCCCGAACACTGAAGCTTTCTTT
CDR3aa: CASSWRQGPNTEAFF

v_gene: TRBV7-2
j_gene: TRBJ2-7
abundance: .
d_gene: .
CDR3nt: TGTGCCAGCAGCCCCGCGTGGCGGACTCCCGAGCAGTACTTC
CDR3aa: CASSPAWRTPEQYF

v_gene: TRBV7-3
j_gene: TRBJ2-1
abundance: .
d_gene: TRBD2
CDR3nt: TGTGCCAGCAGCTCAAGGACTAGCGGCTACAATGAGCAGTTCTTC
CDR3aa: CASSSRTSGYNEQFF

v_gene: TRBV10-1
j_gene: TRBJ2-3
abundance: .
d_gene: TRBD2
CDR3nt: TGCGCCAGCAGTGACCTCGGACTAGCGGGAGGGAACGGCGGGCAGTATTTT
CDR3aa: CASSDLGLAGGNGGQYF

v_gene: TRBV14
j_gene: TRBJ2-7
abundance: .
d_gene: .
CDR3nt: TGTGCCAGCAGTCCTAGGCCGGACGAGCAGTACTTC
CDR3aa: CASSPRPDEQYF

v_gene: TRBV4-2
j_gene: TRBJ1-4
abundance: .
d_gene: .
CDR3nt: TGTGCCAGCAGCCCGGCCCCGGGAGACGAAAAACTGTTTTTT
CDR3aa: CASSPAPGDEKLFF

v_gene: TRBV28
j_gene: TRBJ1-2
abundance: .
d_gene: .
CDR3nt: TGTGCCAGCACCGGGGGGGGAGAGGCCTATGGCTACACCTTC
CDR3aa: CASTGGGEAYGYTF

v_gene: TRBV30
j_gene: TRBJ1-2
abundance: .
d_gene: .
CDR3nt: .
CDR3aa: CAWSVFGQGIGKDTF

v_gene: TRBV7-2
j_gene: TRBJ1-1
abundance: .
d_gene: TRBD1
CDR3nt: TGTGCCAGCAGTTTCGGGACAGGGGTTACTGAAGCTTTCTTT
CDR3aa: CASSFGTGVTEAFF

v_gene: TRBV11-3
j_gene: TRBJ1-1
abundance: .
d_gene: TRBD1
CDR3nt: TGTGCCAGCAGCTCGGACAGGGAAGGTCCGGCTGAAGCTTTCTTT
CDR3aa: CASSSDREGPAEAFF

v_gene: TRBV9
j_gene: TRBJ2-1
abundance: once
d_gene: TRBD1
CDR3nt: TGTGCCAGCAGCGGTAGACAGGGGAGGTCCTACAATGAGCAGTTCTTC
CDR3aa: CASSGRQGRSYNEQFF

v_gene: TRBV5-6
j_gene: TRBJ2-5
abundance: once
d_gene: TRBD2
CDR3nt: TGTGCCAGCAGCTCCGCCGGGACTAGAGGTCGAGTGTACCAAGAGACCCAGTACTTC
CDR3aa: CASSSAGTRGRVYQETQYF

v_gene: TRBV14
j_gene: TRBJ2-7
abundance: once
d_gene: TRBD1
CDR3nt: TGTGCCAGCAAGGACAGGGCTGGCTACGAGCAGTACTTC
CDR3aa: CASKDRAGYEQYF

v_gene: TRBV7-9
j_gene: TRBJ1-2
abundance: .
d_gene: .
CDR3nt: TGTGCCAGCAGCTTAGATGGGACCGGATATGGCTACACCTTC
CDR3aa: CASSLDGTGYGYTF

v_gene: TRBV11-2
j_gene: TRBJ2-1
abundance: once
d_gene: .
CDR3nt: TGTGCCAGCAGCCCTATACGGGGCTCCTACAATGAGCAGTTCTTC
CDR3aa: CASSPIRGSYNEQFF

v_gene: TRBV6-1
j_gene: TRBJ1-5
abundance: .
d_gene: TRBD1
CDR3nt: TGTGCCAGCAGTGACCTAACCGGGACAGGGGACATCGGACAGCCCCAGCATTTT
CDR3aa: CASSDLTGTGDIGQPQHF

v_gene: TRBV21-1
j_gene: TRBJ2-7
abundance: .
d_gene: .
CDR3nt: TGTGCCAGCAGCAACCCCCCTTACTGCGGGCCGCCCTACGAGCAGTACTTC
CDR3aa: CASSNPPYCGPPYEQYF

v_gene: TRBV28
j_gene: TRBJ2-5
abundance: .
d_gene: TRBD1
CDR3nt: TGTGCCAGCAGAACAGGGGGAGAGACCCAGTACTTC
CDR3aa: CASRTGGETQYF

v_gene: TRBV11-2
j_gene: TRBJ2-7
abundance: .
d_gene: TRBD1
CDR3nt: TGTGCCAGCAGCTTCTCGACAGGGGGAGAGGACGAGCAGTACTTC
CDR3aa: CASSFSTGGEDEQYF

v_gene: TRBV11-2
j_gene: TRBJ2-7
abundance: .
d_gene: TRBD1
CDR3nt: TGTGCCAGCAGCTTAGAGAGGACAGGGTTCGAGCAGTACTTC
CDR3aa: CASSLERTGFEQYF

v_gene: TRBV7-8
j_gene: TRBJ1-4
abundance: .
d_gene: TRBD1
CDR3nt: TGTGCCAGCAGCCGCTGGACAGGGACTAATGAAAAACTGTTTTTT
CDR3aa: CASSRWTGTNEKLFF

v_gene: TRBV7-6
j_gene: TRBJ2-3
abundance: .
d_gene: .
CDR3nt: TGTGCCAGCAGCCCCTCAGTAGATACGCAGTATTTT
CDR3aa: CASSPSVDTQYF